This record covers a single T cell receptor (beta chain). Participants spanned ages about 18 to 100 years and resided in 20 to 30 US areas. Cohort assignment relied on participant-reported clinical history. Two negative PCRs, clearance, or symptom resolution were required of recovered Cohort 3 donors. Data came from immunoSEQ multiplex PCR; TCRdb stores just in-frame clones and leaves some out. Altogether roughly 250,000 clones are present, roughly 85% being singletons, with the ten largest covering roughly 4%. The data belong to a study of blood T cell repertoires in COVID-19. On the study more broadly: From T cells, B-cell-depleted T cells, or PBMCs came the material, which was cDNA or gDNA.

CDR1 is LNHNV, CDR2 YYDKDF, per germline (reference sequence). Deletions cut 8 bases from V and 10 bases from J, with 24 bases between. The CDR3 extends over 15 amino acids. The V gene is TRBV15, the J gene TRBJ2-1; TRBD2 is a possible D gene (6 bases). Specimen: PBMCs or T cells enriched from blood (not recorded which). The sequence was collected from a woman under 40 who had recovered from COVID-19. The CDR3 nucleotides are TGTGCCACCCCCGAGAGGCGGGACCTCGGTGAGGAGCAGTTCTTC. As protein: CATPERRDLGEEQFF. Using reference TRBV15 and TRBJ2-1 for the parts outside the CDR3, the full variable domain is DAMVIQNPRYQVTQFGKPVTLSCSQTLNHNVMYWYQQKSSQAPKLLFHYYDKDFNNEADTPDNFQSRRPNTSFCFLDIRSPGLGDTAMYLCATPERRDLGEEQFFGPGTRLTVL.